This TCR beta chain was recorded in a study of shared clonotypes between healthy human individuals. General study points: The represented genetic and exposure-history diversity was limited by the small number of donors.

Libraries were prepared by immunoSEQ multiplex PCR; TCRdb keeps only in-frame clonotypes and omits some of them. This table has millions of clones, 85% to 95% appearing once. The CDR3 totals 15 residues. Per the germline V gene, CDR1 is MDHEN and CDR2 is SYDVKM. Losses at the gene ends were 2 bases for V and 5 bases for J; bases not matched to a gene: 5. About this clone itself: Its matching antigen is unknown.

Every one of the donors was a Caucasian adult that lived in Nashville, Tennessee. The clonotype originates from a man aged 18 to 35 in good health. Some clones in this sample may be carry-over from other donors' samples. Sequencing was performed on naive CD4+ T cells from PBMCs. Documented subset: CD45RA+ positively selected. The rearrangement uses TRBV28 and TRBJ1-1; 10 bases align to TRBD1. Here the CDR3 DNA reads TGTGCCAGCAGTTTACGGACAGGGGGTACTACTGAAGCTTTCTTT. Its protein is CASSLRTGGTTEAFF.